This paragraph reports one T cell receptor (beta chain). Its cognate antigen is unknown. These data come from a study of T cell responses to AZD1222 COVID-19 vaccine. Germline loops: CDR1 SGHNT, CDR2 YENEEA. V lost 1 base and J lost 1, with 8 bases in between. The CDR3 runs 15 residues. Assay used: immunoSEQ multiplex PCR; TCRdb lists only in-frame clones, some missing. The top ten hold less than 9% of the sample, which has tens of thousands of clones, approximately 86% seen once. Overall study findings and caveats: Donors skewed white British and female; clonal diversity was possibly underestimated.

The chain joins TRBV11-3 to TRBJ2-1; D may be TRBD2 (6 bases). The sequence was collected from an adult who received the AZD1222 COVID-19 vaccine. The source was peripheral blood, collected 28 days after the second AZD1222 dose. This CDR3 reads CASSLGGLSYNEQFF. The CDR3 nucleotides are TGTGCCAGCAGCTTAGGAGGACTATCCTACAATGAGCAGTTCTTC.